This passage covers 32 T cell receptor beta chains from one sample sequenced in a study of a mutant IDH1 vaccine in newly diagnosed glioma. These TCRs' antigens remain unknown. TCRdb's copy holds only in-frame clones and misses some; the assay was immunoSEQ multiplex PCR. The repertoire holds approximately 62,000 clones, about 85% seen once, with approximately 4.1% in the top ten. Time point given: week 35, safety follow-up. Alongside topical imiquimod, each dose of vaccine comprised 300 ug of mutant IDH1 20-mer peptide. This sample comprised PBMCs, obtained from a glioma patient whose treatment included an IDH1 peptide vaccine. The source of these receptors is a man between 25 and 39 years old with glioma.

A single count supports this clone. The chain employs TRBV7-2 and TRBJ1-1, with a weak D call TRBD1 (6 bases). The CDR3 runs 16 residues. Germline CDR1 and CDR2: SGHTA and FQGNSA. Trimming took off 5 bases at V and 8 bases at J, with 24 bases between the two ends. For the CDR3, the DNA is TGTGCCAGCAGCCCGACAGGCCCCGCGGGTATTTTGGAAGCTTTCTTT. It translates to CASSPTGPAGILEAFF.

The count of this clone is one. The chain joins TRBV7-2 to TRBJ2-6; D gene unclear. V was trimmed by 11 bases and J by 0 bases, leaving 14 bases between them. CDR1 and CDR2 from the germline V gene are SGHTA and FQGNSA. The CDR3 consists of 15 residues. The CDR3 region has the DNA TGTGCCTCCTCGCTCAAACTCTCTGGGGCCAACGTCCTGACTTTC. It codes for CASSLKLSGANVLTF.

J is TRBJ1-1 and V is TRBV7-9, with unresolved D. V gave up 5 bases and J gave up 1 base, with 8 bases separating them. The CDR3 totals 13 residues. CDR1 SEHNR and CDR2 FQNEAQ come from the germline V gene (reference sequence). Written as DNA, the CDR3 is TGTGCCAGCAGCCCCAGCGGGAACACTGAAGCTTTCTTT. It is translated as CASSPSGNTEAFF.

The genes are TRBV5-1 and TRBJ1-5; tentatively, D is TRBD1 (5 bases). Trimming stripped 4 bases from V and 4 bases from J, with 9 bases between. CDR3 length: 13 residues. The germline V gene has CDR1 SGHRS and CDR2 YFSETQ. The CDR3 DNA sequence: TGCGCCAGCAGCATGGGGCAAAATCAGCCCCAGCATTTT. This translates into CASSMGQNQPQHF.

This rearrangement joins TRBV9 to TRBJ1-2; the D gene is possibly TRBD1 (6 bases). The CDR3 totals 14 residues. V gave up 3 bases and J gave up 5 bases, with 14 bases separating them. Germline V gene lookup returns CDR1 SGDLS and CDR2 YYNGEE. The CDR3 DNA follows: TGTGCCAGCAGCGATCGGGACACGCTTTATGGCTACACCTTC. Encoded protein: CASSDRDTLYGYTF.

The chain is built from TRBV7-9 and TRBJ2-2; D gene ambiguous. Germline CDR1 is SEHNR and CDR2 is FQNEAQ (reference sequence). The CDR3 totals 14 residues. The V gene lost 5 bases and the J gene lost 7 bases, with 14 bases spanning the gap. In nucleotides, the CDR3 is TGTGCCAGCAGCCGAGAATCATTGGGCGGGGAGCTGTTTTTT. Amino acid sequence: CASSRESLGGELFF.

The rearrangement joins TRBV5-3 to TRBJ1-1; the D is unclear. TRBV5-3 is identified as an open reading frame with a role that is uncertain. The CDR3 is made up of 15 amino acids. Deletions cut 6 bases from V and 7 bases from J, with 22 bases between. The CDR3 region is CARIWPEQYPDEAFF. The CDR3 DNA sequence: TGTGCCAGAATCTGGCCTGAACAGTACCCCGATGAAGCTTTCTTT.

This chain links TRBV6-6 with TRBJ1-5; 7 nucleotides agree with TRBD1. Germline CDR1 MNHNY, CDR2 SVGAGI (reference sequence). Trimming removed 6 bases from V and 0 bases from J; junction bases left unmatched: 5. The CDR3 contains 15 residues. CDR3 sequence reads: CASSTTGISNQPQHF. The CDR3 region has the DNA TGTGCCAGCAGCACGACAGGGATTAGCAATCAGCCCCAGCATTTT.

This chain's CDR3 is CASREYRGVSGNTIYF. DNA of the CDR3: TGTGCCAGCAGAGAATACCGCGGGGTCTCTGGAAACACCATATATTTT. The rearrangement uses TRBV6-1 and TRBJ1-3, with D uncertain. The V and J ends lost 6 bases and 0 bases respectively, with 15 bases between them. Germline V lookup: CDR1 MNHNS, CDR2 SASEGT. This CDR3 comprises 16 residues.

The chain combines TRBV18 with TRBJ2-7; 11 bases agree with TRBD2. Trimming cost V 3 bases and J 4 bases; bases outside gene matches: 2. Germline CDR1 and CDR2: KGHSH and LQKENI. The CDR3 consists of 14 residues. The CDR3 coding sequence is TGTGCCAGCTCACCTACTAGCGGGGGTTACGAGCAGTACTTC. Its translation: CASSPTSGGYEQYF.

The chain recombines TRBV10-3 with TRBJ2-3; D possibly corresponds to TRBD2 (6 bases). Germline V gives CDR1 ENHRY, CDR2 SYGVKD. The CDR3 totals 15 residues. The V end lost 4 bases, the J end lost 0 bases, and 11 bases lay between the germline ends. DNA of the CDR3: TGTGCCATCAGTGGAACCGGGACTAGCACAGATACGCAGTATTTT. Protein: CAISGTGTSTDTQYF.

This chain connects TRBV10-3 to TRBJ2-5, with D tentatively TRBD2 (5 bases). CDR3 size: 11 residues. V was clipped by 11 bases and J by 7 bases, with 14 bases between them. Per the germline V gene, CDR1 is ENHRY and CDR2 is SYGVKD. The chain's CDR3 is CAAGDLATQYF. Written as DNA, the CDR3 is TGTGCCGCGGGTGATTTGGCGACCCAGTACTTC.

This rearrangement joins TRBV29-1 to TRBJ2-1, with D unclear. The CDR3 is made up of 12 amino acids. Germline V lookup: CDR1 SQVTM, CDR2 ANQGSEA. V was clipped by 3 bases and J by 5 bases, with 8 bases between them. Written as DNA, the CDR3 is TGCAGCGTTGATTTTCTTGACAATGAGCAGTTCTTC. The encoded protein is CSVDFLDNEQFF.

The J gene is TRBJ1-5, the V gene TRBV27; D gene uncertain. Germline assignment: CDR1 MNHEY and CDR2 SMNVEV (reference sequence). Trimming pared 6 bases from V and 1 base from J, leaving 7 bases between. This CDR3 comprises 13 residues. CDR3 nucleotides: TGTGCCAGCAGGGTTTCGAGCAATCAGCCCCAGCATTTT. The encoded protein is CASRVSSNQPQHF.

This clone was picked up one time. This chain joins TRBV5-6 and TRBJ2-3; D unclear. The V end lost 0 bases, the J end lost 4 bases, and 6 bases lay between the germline ends. Germline-derived CDR1 and CDR2 are SGHDT and YYEEEE. The CDR3 contains 13 residues. The chain's CDR3 is CASSLAASDTQYF. CDR3 nucleotide sequence: TGTGCCAGCAGCTTGGCAGCTTCAGATACGCAGTATTTT. Variable domain in full (rest from reference TRBV5-6 and TRBJ2-3): DAGVTQSPTHLIKTRGQQVTLRCSPKSGHDTVSWYQQALGQGPQFIFQYYEEEERQRGNFPDRFSGHQFPNYSSELNVNALLLGDSALYLCASSLAASDTQYFGPGTRLTVL.

The chain is built from TRBV19 and TRBJ1-4; tentative D call: TRBD1 (5 bases). The CDR3 totals 12 residues. Germline assignment: CDR1 LNHDA and CDR2 SQIVND (reference sequence). V was pared by 7 bases and J by 12 bases, with 15 bases between. For the CDR3, the DNA is TGTGCCAGTAAAGGGGCCGGGGGTCAACTGTTTTTT. The encoded protein is CASKGAGGQLFF.

The chain has TRBV6-1 and TRBJ1-6, with D unclear. CDR3 size: 17 residues. V was clipped by 2 bases and J by 0 bases, with 11 bases between them. Germline CDR1 and CDR2: MNHNS and SASEGT. Here the CDR3 DNA reads TGTGCCAGCAGTGAATCATGGGTGAGCTCCTATAATTCACCCCTCCACTTT. This gives the protein CASSESWVSSYNSPLHF.

This clone has only a few counts. The genes are TRBV7-9 and TRBJ1-2, with TRBD1 identical over 7 bases. V lost 0 bases and J lost 6; bases outside the gene matches: 10. Germline V gene lookup returns CDR1 SEHNR and CDR2 FQNEAQ (reference sequence). The CDR3 totals 16 residues. Here the CDR3 DNA reads TGTGCCAGCAGCTTAGCGCTACACAGGGGAGAGAATGGCTACACCTTC. This gives the protein CASSLALHRGENGYTF.

This chain joins TRBV10-2 and TRBJ2-1; no reliable D call. The CDR3 runs 13 residues. In germline, CDR1 is WSHSY, CDR2 SAAADI. The V end was cut by 6 bases, the J end by 6 bases, with 12 bases between. CDR3 residues: CASRPSTGNEQFF. Here the CDR3 DNA reads TGCGCCAGCAGGCCCTCGACTGGCAATGAGCAGTTCTTC.

This clone is judged medium-sized. The chain carries TRBV4-1 and TRBJ2-7; 7 nucleotides align to TRBD1. CDR1 is MGHRA and CDR2 is YSYEKL in the germline V gene. V lost 4 bases, J lost 0 bases, and 9 bases stayed unmatched. The CDR3 totals 16 residues. The CDR3: CASSPAARTGSYEQYF. In nucleotides, the CDR3 is TGCGCCAGCAGCCCCGCAGCGAGGACAGGCTCCTACGAGCAGTACTTC.

The chain combines TRBV6-5 with TRBJ2-3; unclear D gene. Germline V gene sequence: CDR1 MNHEY, CDR2 SVGAGI. V was pared by 2 bases and J by 0 bases, with 9 bases between. This CDR3 region has 15 residues. CDR3 residues: CASSYRSSSTDTQYF. The CDR3 DNA reads TGTGCCAGCAGTTACAGGTCTTCTAGCACAGATACGCAGTATTTT.

The CDR3 nucleotides are TGCGCCAGCAGCTTGGAGGGGGCCGGGGCTGAAGCTTTCTTT. It encodes CASSLEGAGAEAFF. V gene TRBV5-1 combines with J gene TRBJ1-1; 7 bases align to TRBD1. The CDR3 runs to 14 residues. V shed 0 bases, J shed 6 bases, and the junction held 5 bases outside the gene matches. CDR1 SGHRS and CDR2 YFSETQ come from the germline V gene.

This clone has just one count. The chain recombines TRBV5-1 with TRBJ2-5, with TRBD2 matching 10 bases. Per germline, CDR1 SGHRS and CDR2 YFSETQ. The CDR3 totals 16 residues. J lost 1 base, V lost 4 bases, and 7 bases had no gene match. CDR3 loop: CASSVGIAGGQETQYF. For the CDR3, the DNA is TGCGCCAGCAGCGTTGGGATAGCGGGGGGCCAAGAGACCCAGTACTTC.

About this clone itself: Other DNA sequences in the sample encode the same CDR3. The chain recombines TRBV19 with TRBJ1-1, with 7 bases matching TRBD1. This CDR3 has 14 residues. Unmatched junction bases numbered 3, after V lost 5 bases and J lost 0 bases. Germline loops: CDR1 LNHDA, CDR2 SQIVND (reference sequence). The CDR3 DNA sequence: TGTGCCAGTAGTCCCGGGACAGTGAACACTGAAGCTTTCTTT. As protein: CASSPGTVNTEAFF. The full variable domain, rest sourced from reference TRBV19 and TRBJ1-1, is DGGITQSPKYLFRKEGQNVTLSCEQNLNHDAMYWYRQDPGQGLRLIYYSQIVNDFQKGDIAEGYSVSREKKESFPLTVTSAQKNPTAFYLCASSPGTVNTEAFFGQGTRLTVV.

The chain links TRBV30 to TRBJ1-5; D unresolved. The CDR3 spans 12 residues. CDR1 is GTSNPN, CDR2 SVGIG, per germline (reference sequence). V was clipped by 7 bases and J by 3 bases, with 10 bases between them. CDR3 sequence: CAFGFSNQPQHF. The DNA for the CDR3 is TGTGCCTTCGGGTTTTCCAATCAGCCCCAGCATTTT.

The V call is TRBV5-4, the J call TRBJ2-7; no definite D call. This CDR3 is built from 13 residues. The germline V and J ends were trimmed by 4 bases and 5 bases, with 13 bases remaining between them. Germline CDR1 reads SGHNT; CDR2 reads YYREEE (reference sequence). The CDR3 protein is CASSDLTSDEQYF. CDR3 DNA: TGTGCCAGCAGCGACCTCACAAGTGACGAGCAGTACTTC.

The chain carries TRBV4-1 and TRBJ1-6, with 7 bases aligning to TRBD1. CDR1 and CDR2 from the germline V gene are MGHRA and YSYEKL. Losses at the gene ends were 1 base for V and 7 bases for J; bases not matched to a gene: 10. The CDR3 is 17 amino acids. The CDR3 reads CASSQVVRGLGNSPLHF. In nucleotides, the CDR3 is TGCGCCAGCAGCCAAGTAGTTAGGGGGCTAGGGAATTCACCCCTCCACTTT.

The chain carries TRBV9 and TRBJ1-6; D might be TRBD1 (5 bases). Trimming stripped 6 bases from V and 5 bases from J, with 9 bases between. Germline CDR1 SGDLS, CDR2 YYNGEE. The CDR3 extends over 13 amino acids. CDR3 nucleotides: TGTGCCAGCAATGGGGACCATAATTCACCCCTCCACTTT. Encoded protein: CASNGDHNSPLHF.

The chain links TRBV7-9 to TRBJ2-7; 7 positions match TRBD2. Germline CDR1 reads SEHNR; CDR2 reads FQNEAQ (reference sequence). The CDR3 is 15 residues long. The trim removed 4 bases at V and 0 bases at J, leaving 6 bases unmatched. CDR3 in DNA: TGTGCCAGCAGCTCGACTAGCTCGAGCTCCTACGAGCAGTACTTC. It codes for CASSSTSSSSYEQYF.

The chain is built from TRBV6-6 and TRBJ1-4, with TRBD1 identical over 7 bases. Germline assignment: CDR1 MNHNY and CDR2 SVGAGI (reference sequence). The length of the CDR3 is 15 residues. J gave up 8 bases and V 5 bases, and 11 bases lay outside the gene matches. The CDR3 sequence is CASSERQGAGEKLFF. Here the CDR3 DNA reads TGTGCCAGCAGTGAGCGACAGGGCGCAGGGGAAAAACTGTTTTTT.

V usage is TRBV14 and J usage is TRBJ1-6; D is unresolved. The germline gives CDR1 SGHDN, CDR2 FVKESK. The CDR3 extends over 14 amino acids. With 5 bases removed from V and 10 bases from J, the gap between germline ends came to 15 bases. Written as DNA, the CDR3 is TGTGCCAGCAGCGAGGAGCGGGTTGGGTCACCCCTCCACTTT. Protein product: CASSEERVGSPLHF.

This chain joins TRBV7-6 and TRBJ2-3; D is unresolved. V lost 5 bases and J lost 0, with 12 bases in between. Germline assignment: CDR1 SGHVS and CDR2 FNYEAQ. There are 15 residues in the CDR3. DNA for the CDR3: TGTGCCAGCAGCCCAGCCCCAAGAAGCACAGATACGCAGTATTTT. Encoded protein: CASSPAPRSTDTQYF.